These T cell receptor beta chains were read from a single sample in a study of shared clonotypes between healthy human individuals. The method was immunoSEQ multiplex PCR; TCRdb's version includes in-frame clones alone and lacks a portion of them. The sample holds about 2 million clones, about 95% seen once. Sequencing was carried out using naive CD8+ T cells sorted from blood. These receptors were taken from a man younger than 30 in good health. CDR3s include the opening cysteine and the closing phenylalanine or tryptophan. Each record gives: V gene, clone size, D gene, J gene, CDR3 DNA, CDR3 protein. D genes are given only for firm matches. Expanded clones are given a class, and other clones once, few, many or no size at all.

V gene: TRBV6-6
clone size: .
D gene: .
J gene: TRBJ1-5
CDR3 DNA: TGTGCCAGCAGTTATGACAGGCCAACCTATCAGCCCCAGCATTTT
CDR3 protein: CASSYDRPTYQPQHF

V gene: TRBV6-5
clone size: .
D gene: .
J gene: TRBJ2-2
CDR3 DNA: TGTGCCAGCCTCCCCAGCCCCGGCACCGGGGAGCTGTTTTTT
CDR3 protein: CASLPSPGTGELFF

V gene: TRBV30
clone size: once
D gene: .
J gene: TRBJ2-1
CDR3 DNA: TGTGCCTGGAGTCCAACCGCTAGCTTCTATTACAATGAGCAGTTCTTC
CDR3 protein: CAWSPTASFYYNEQFF

V gene: TRBV11-2
clone size: .
D gene: TRBD2
J gene: TRBJ2-7
CDR3 DNA: TGTGCCAGCAGCTATGGACTAGCCTACGAGCAGTACTTC
CDR3 protein: CASSYGLAYEQYF

V gene: TRBV6-5
clone size: .
D gene: TRBD1
J gene: TRBJ1-6
CDR3 DNA: TGTGCCAGCAGTCACTACAGGGGGAGCGATTCACCCCTCCACTTT
CDR3 protein: CASSHYRGSDSPLHF

V gene: TRBV19
clone size: .
D gene: .
J gene: TRBJ1-1
CDR3 DNA: TGTGCCAGTAGTATAGGCGCAGGTTCGAACACTGAAGCTTTCTTT
CDR3 protein: CASSIGAGSNTEAFF

V gene: TRBV5-5
clone size: .
D gene: .
J gene: TRBJ2-7
CDR3 DNA: TGTGCCAGCAGCTTGAAGAGGGGTTGGTACGAGCAGTACTTC
CDR3 protein: CASSLKRGWYEQYF

V gene: TRBV19
clone size: .
D gene: TRBD2
J gene: TRBJ2-3
CDR3 DNA: TGTGCCAGTAGTATCTTCGGGACTAGCGGGAGAGCAGATACGCAGTATTTT
CDR3 protein: CASSIFGTSGRADTQYF

V gene: TRBV28
clone size: .
D gene: TRBD1
J gene: TRBJ2-7
CDR3 DNA: TGTGCCAGCAGTGAGACAGGGAATTACGAGCAGTACTTC
CDR3 protein: CASSETGNYEQYF

V gene: TRBV10-2
clone size: .
D gene: .
J gene: TRBJ1-2
CDR3 DNA: TGCGCCAGCCGAGGGTCTGGACAGCGAATGACTAACTATGGCTACACCTTC
CDR3 protein: CASRGSGQRMTNYGYTF

V gene: TRBV30
clone size: .
D gene: .
J gene: TRBJ1-4
CDR3 DNA: TGTGCCGCCCCCCGGGACTTTAATGAAAAACTGTTTTTT
CDR3 protein: CAAPRDFNEKLFF

V gene: TRBV4-2
clone size: once
D gene: TRBD1
J gene: TRBJ1-1
CDR3 DNA: TGTGCCAGCAGCCATGGGACAGGGAGCACTGAAGCTTTCTTT
CDR3 protein: CASSHGTGSTEAFF

V gene: TRBV28
clone size: .
D gene: .
J gene: TRBJ2-3
CDR3 DNA: TGTGCCAGCAGCCAGACAGGCACAGATACGCAGTATTTT
CDR3 protein: CASSQTGTDTQYF

V gene: TRBV5-6
clone size: .
D gene: .
J gene: TRBJ2-4
CDR3 DNA: TGTGCCAGCAGCTACGGGGCAGAAAACATTCAGTACTTC
CDR3 protein: CASSYGAENIQYF

V gene: TRBV4-3
clone size: .
D gene: TRBD1
J gene: TRBJ2-1
CDR3 DNA: TGCGCCAGCAGCCAAGATCCGGGACAGGGCTTAGATGAGCAGTTCTTC
CDR3 protein: CASSQDPGQGLDEQFF